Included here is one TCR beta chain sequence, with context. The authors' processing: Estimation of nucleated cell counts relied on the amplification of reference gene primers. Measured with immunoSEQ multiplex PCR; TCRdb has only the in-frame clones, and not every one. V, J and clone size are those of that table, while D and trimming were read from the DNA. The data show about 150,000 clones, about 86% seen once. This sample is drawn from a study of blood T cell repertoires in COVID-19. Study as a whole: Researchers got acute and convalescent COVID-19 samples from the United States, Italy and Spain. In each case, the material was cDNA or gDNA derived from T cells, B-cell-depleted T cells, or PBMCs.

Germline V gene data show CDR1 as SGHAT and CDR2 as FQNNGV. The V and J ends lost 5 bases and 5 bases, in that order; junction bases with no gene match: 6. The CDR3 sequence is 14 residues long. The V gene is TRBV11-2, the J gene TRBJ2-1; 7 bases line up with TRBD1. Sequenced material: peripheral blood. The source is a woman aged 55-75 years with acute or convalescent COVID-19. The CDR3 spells CASSLDRDNNEQFF. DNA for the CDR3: TGTGCCAGCAGCCTTGACAGGGACAACAATGAGCAGTTCTTC.